This is a list of T cell receptor beta chains from one sample in a study of breast tumors, draining lymph nodes, adjacent tissues. A single record per CDR3 protein comes from TCRdb applying MiXCR to the multiplex PCR reads. In the table there are some 53,000 distinct CDR3 sequences, approximately 45% of which are singletons. Input material: breast tumor tissue. These receptors all stem from a female donor with breast cancer. Some clones in this sample may be carry-over from other donors' samples. The CDR3 runs from the conserved cysteine through the conserved F or W. Fields, in order: clone size, D gene, V gene, CDR3 length, J gene, CDR3 DNA, CDR3 protein. The D gene is left open where the match is weak. Size is omitted from some rows. Given values are once, few, many or a class for expanded clones.

abundance: -
d_gene: -
v_gene: TRBV7-2
len: 22
j_gene: TRBJ2-1
CDR3nt: -
CDR3aa: CASSPLCASSLGWGKSYNEQFF

abundance: -
d_gene: TRBD1
v_gene: TRBV2
len: 15
j_gene: TRBJ2-7
CDR3nt: TGCGCCACGTTTACCCCGGGACAGGGACCCTACGAGCAGTACTTC
CDR3aa: CATFTPGQGPYEQYF

abundance: many
d_gene: -
v_gene: TRBV5-6
len: 14
j_gene: TRBJ2-7
CDR3nt: TGTGCCAGCAGCTTTCAGCTAGCGTCAAGCGAGCAGTACTTC
CDR3aa: CASSFQLASSEQYF

abundance: many
d_gene: TRBD2
v_gene: TRBV6-4
len: 16
j_gene: TRBJ2-3
CDR3nt: TGTGCCAGCAGTGAGCGTAGCGGGAGGGGTGCAGATACGCAGTATTTT
CDR3aa: CASSERSGRGADTQYF

abundance: -
d_gene: TRBD1
v_gene: TRBV28
len: 16
j_gene: TRBJ1-2
CDR3nt: TGTGCCAGCAGTTTTATATTAGCGAGCCAGGGGGGAGGCTACACCTTC
CDR3aa: CASSFILASQGGGYTF

abundance: many
d_gene: -
v_gene: TRBV7-9
len: 16
j_gene: TRBJ2-7
CDR3nt: TGTGCCAGCAGCTTAGCTTATGGGATCCTTATCTACGAGCAGTACTTC
CDR3aa: CASSLAYGILIYEQYF

abundance: many
d_gene: -
v_gene: TRBV20-1
len: 12
j_gene: TRBJ2-7
CDR3nt: TGCAGTGCCCCGGACGGAACCTACGAGCAGTACTTC
CDR3aa: CSAPDGTYEQYF

abundance: -
d_gene: -
v_gene: TRBV4-3
len: 16
j_gene: TRBJ2-7
CDR3nt: TGCGCCGGCAGCCCTCGGACAGGGACTAGCTCCTACGAGCAGTACTTC
CDR3aa: CAGSPRTGTSSYEQYF

abundance: -
d_gene: -
v_gene: TRBV4-3
len: 14
j_gene: TRBJ1-2
CDR3nt: TGCGCCAGCAGCCAGGCAGGACGAGTGAGTGGCTACACCTTC
CDR3aa: CASSQAGRVSGYTF

abundance: once
d_gene: -
v_gene: TRBV7-3
len: 16
j_gene: TRBJ1-5
CDR3nt: TGTGCCAGCAGCTTTCTAGCGGGACGGCCAAATCAGCCCCAGCATTTT
CDR3aa: CASSFLAGRPNQPQHF

abundance: many
d_gene: -
v_gene: TRBV20-1
len: 12
j_gene: TRBJ2-5
CDR3nt: TGCAGTGCTGCGGCCGACCTAGAGACCCAGTACTTC
CDR3aa: CSAAADLETQYF

abundance: medium-sized
d_gene: TRBD1
v_gene: TRBV10-3
len: 15
j_gene: TRBJ1-3
CDR3nt: TGTGCCACCACAGGACAGGGAATGGTTGGAAACACCATATATTTT
CDR3aa: CATTGQGMVGNTIYF

abundance: -
d_gene: -
v_gene: TRBV6-6
len: 16
j_gene: TRBJ1-5
CDR3nt: TGTGCCAGCAGTCACTCGACGGGCCGTCGCCATCAGCCCCAGCATTTT
CDR3aa: CASSHSTGRRHQPQHF

abundance: -
d_gene: TRBD2
v_gene: TRBV20-1
len: 15
j_gene: TRBJ2-7
CDR3nt: TGCAGTGCCAGCTCAGAGACTAGCGGGAGTTTTGAGCAGTACTTC
CDR3aa: CSASSETSGSFEQYF

abundance: -
d_gene: TRBD1
v_gene: TRBV2
len: 12
j_gene: TRBJ2-3
CDR3nt: TGTGCCAGCAGTTTACAGGGGAATACGCAGTATTTT
CDR3aa: CASSLQGNTQYF

abundance: many
d_gene: -
v_gene: TRBV7-8
len: 16
j_gene: TRBJ2-1
CDR3nt: TGTGCCAGCAGCCGACACGGGACGGACCCCTACAATGAGCAGTTCTTC
CDR3aa: CASSRHGTDPYNEQFF

abundance: medium-sized
d_gene: -
v_gene: TRBV11-3
len: 13
j_gene: TRBJ2-7
CDR3nt: TGTGCCAGCAGCCCAAGAGGGGCCTACGAGCAGTACTTC
CDR3aa: CASSPRGAYEQYF

abundance: -
d_gene: -
v_gene: TRBV9
len: 14
j_gene: TRBJ2-7
CDR3nt: TGTGCCAGCAGCGGACAGGCGCACTCCTACGAGCAGTCCTTC
CDR3aa: CASSGQAHSYEQSF

abundance: many
d_gene: -
v_gene: TRBV10-3
len: 15
j_gene: TRBJ2-6
CDR3nt: TGTGCCATCGGCTACAGCCACTCTGGGGCCAACGTCCTGACTTTC
CDR3aa: CAIGYSHSGANVLTF

abundance: many
d_gene: TRBD1
v_gene: TRBV12-3/TRBV12-4
len: 14
j_gene: TRBJ2-2
CDR3nt: TGTGCCAGCACTCGACAGGGCGGCACCGGGGAGCTGTTTTTT
CDR3aa: CASTRQGGTGELFF

abundance: many
d_gene: TRBD2
v_gene: TRBV20-1
len: 14
j_gene: TRBJ2-1
CDR3nt: TGCAGTGCTAGTAGCCTAGCGGGATACAATGAGCAGTTCTTC
CDR3aa: CSASSLAGYNEQFF

abundance: many
d_gene: -
v_gene: TRBV2
len: 13
j_gene: TRBJ1-2
CDR3nt: TGTGCCAGCAGTGAAAGTAGGGTCTATGGCTACACCTTC
CDR3aa: CASSESRVYGYTF

abundance: -
d_gene: TRBD1
v_gene: TRBV19
len: 15
j_gene: TRBJ1-2
CDR3nt: TGTGCCAGTAGTCCCGGGACAGGGGGTCTTAGTGGCTACACCTTC
CDR3aa: CASSPGTGGLSGYTF

abundance: -
d_gene: TRBD2
v_gene: TRBV2
len: 16
j_gene: TRBJ2-3
CDR3nt: TGTGCCAGCAGGGCGTTAGCGGGAGGCTCGACAGATACGCAGTATTTT
CDR3aa: CASRALAGGSTDTQYF

abundance: -
d_gene: -
v_gene: TRBV5-4
len: 17
j_gene: TRBJ1-2
CDR3nt: TGTGCCAGCAGCCCGCAGGGAGCTTCGACGGGTAACTATGGCTACACCTTC
CDR3aa: CASSPQGASTGNYGYTF

abundance: -
d_gene: -
v_gene: TRBV7-6
len: 13
j_gene: TRBJ1-5
CDR3nt: TGTGCCAGCAGCTTAGGGGGGCCTCAGCCCCAGCATTTT
CDR3aa: CASSLGGPQPQHF

abundance: medium-sized
d_gene: -
v_gene: TRBV15
len: 13
j_gene: TRBJ2-3
CDR3nt: TGTGCCACCAGCAGAGAGGTTGCGGATACGCAGTATTTT
CDR3aa: CATSREVADTQYF

abundance: few
d_gene: TRBD2
v_gene: TRBV10-2
len: 15
j_gene: TRBJ2-1
CDR3nt: TGCGCCGTTGGCCTAGCGGGAGGTTCGGCCAATGAGCAGTTCTTC
CDR3aa: CAVGLAGGSANEQFF

abundance: medium-sized
d_gene: -
v_gene: TRBV5-1
len: 16
j_gene: TRBJ2-2
CDR3nt: TGCGCCAGCAGCTTGATTTCGGATTCGAACACCGGGGAGCTGTTTTTT
CDR3aa: CASSLISDSNTGELFF

abundance: -
d_gene: -
v_gene: TRBV13
len: 12
j_gene: TRBJ1-3
CDR3nt: TGCGCCAGCAGCTTTTCGGGAAACACCATATATTTT
CDR3aa: CASSFSGNTIYF

abundance: many
d_gene: -
v_gene: TRBV5-4
len: 11
j_gene: TRBJ1-1
CDR3nt: TGTGCCAGCAGCTTTAACACTGAAGCTTTCTTT
CDR3aa: CASSFNTEAFF

abundance: -
d_gene: -
v_gene: TRBV7-9
len: 14
j_gene: TRBJ2-3
CDR3nt: TGTGCCAGCAGCTTCTCGACGGCTACAGATACGCAGTGTTTT
CDR3aa: CASSFSTATDTQCF

abundance: -
d_gene: -
v_gene: TRBV11-2
len: 17
j_gene: TRBJ1-4
CDR3nt: TGTGCCAGCAATCCACTGTGCGGGAAGACGGCTAATGAAAAACTGTTTTTT
CDR3aa: CASNPLCGKTANEKLFF

abundance: many
d_gene: -
v_gene: TRBV5-6
len: 14
j_gene: TRBJ2-4
CDR3nt: TGTGCCAGCAGCCTACCGGGACCTCAAAACATTCAGTACTTC
CDR3aa: CASSLPGPQNIQYF

abundance: many
d_gene: TRBD2
v_gene: TRBV6-5
len: 13
j_gene: TRBJ2-7
CDR3nt: TGTGCCAGCTGTAGGGGAGGGGAGCACGAGCAGTACTTC
CDR3aa: CASCRGGEHEQYF

abundance: once
d_gene: -
v_gene: TRBV10-1
len: 12
j_gene: TRBJ2-7
CDR3nt: TGCGCCAGCAGTGACGGCCCCTACGAGCAGTACTTC
CDR3aa: CASSDGPYEQYF

abundance: many
d_gene: TRBD1
v_gene: TRBV10-3
len: 14
j_gene: TRBJ2-1
CDR3nt: TGTGCCACCAGTTGGGACAGGGACTACAATGAGCAGTTCTTC
CDR3aa: CATSWDRDYNEQFF

abundance: -
d_gene: -
v_gene: TRBV16
len: 15
j_gene: TRBJ2-1
CDR3nt: TGTGCCAGCAGCCTGACTCTCAATCAATACAATGAGCAGTTCTTC
CDR3aa: CASSLTLNQYNEQFF

abundance: -
d_gene: TRBD2
v_gene: TRBV9
len: 14
j_gene: TRBJ2-3
CDR3nt: TGTGCCAGCAGCGGTGGGACTAGCTTTGATACGCAGTATTTT
CDR3aa: CASSGGTSFDTQYF

abundance: many
d_gene: -
v_gene: TRBV12-3/TRBV12-4
len: 15
j_gene: TRBJ1-3
CDR3nt: TGTGCCAGCAGCACCGGGAGGCCCTCTGGAAACACCATATATTTT
CDR3aa: CASSTGRPSGNTIYF

abundance: many
d_gene: TRBD1
v_gene: TRBV28
len: 17
j_gene: TRBJ2-6
CDR3nt: TGTGCCAGCAGTTTAAGACAGGGAAGATCTGGGGCCAACGTCCTGACTTTC
CDR3aa: CASSLRQGRSGANVLTF

abundance: -
d_gene: -
v_gene: TRBV3-1
len: 12
j_gene: TRBJ1-1
CDR3nt: TGTGCCAGCAGCCAAGAATCGGGTTATGCTTTCTTT
CDR3aa: CASSQESGYAFF

abundance: many
d_gene: TRBD1
v_gene: TRBV11-3
len: 20
j_gene: TRBJ1-4
CDR3nt: TGTGCCAGCAGCTTAGAGAGGACAGGGGGTTCCACGACAACTAATGAAAAACTGTTTTTT
CDR3aa: CASSLERTGGSTTTNEKLFF

abundance: many
d_gene: -
v_gene: TRBV15
len: 13
j_gene: TRBJ2-5
CDR3nt: TGTGCCACCAGCAGCCGATCTGGGGAGACCCAGTACTTC
CDR3aa: CATSSRSGETQYF

abundance: many
d_gene: -
v_gene: TRBV19
len: 14
j_gene: TRBJ1-2
CDR3nt: TGTGCCAGTAGTACGCAGACAGGACGGCATGGCTACACCTTC
CDR3aa: CASSTQTGRHGYTF